Shown below are 17 T cell receptor beta chains from a single sample sequenced in a study of blood T cell repertoires in COVID-19 (dated by TCRdb to 2018 to 2021). The protocol used for the library was the immunoSEQ multiplex PCR assay. The table was pulled from immuneACCESS by TCRdb, which kept in-frame rearrangements only. Such tables lose some clones; where checked, under half of the loss comes from unresolved V genes, and the rest has no known cause. Within this sample are around 130,000 clones, with about 80% of them counted one time only. The ten largest make up around a tenth of the sample. The sample consisted of peripheral blood. Every receptor here comes from a man aged 35 to 55 with active or convalescent COVID-19.

The rearrangement links TRBV28 to TRBJ1-1, with a possible D match to TRBD1 (5 bases). Germline loops: CDR1 MDHEN, CDR2 SYDVKM. The CDR3 runs to 13 residues. Trimming cost V 3 bases and J 2 bases, with 7 bases left between them. The chain's CDR3 is CASSFQGNTEAFF. In DNA, the CDR3 is TGTGCCAGCAGTTTTCAGGGAAACACTGAAGCTTTCTTT.

This clone came up once. This rearrangement joins TRBV11-2 to TRBJ2-7, with TRBD1 matching 7 bases. The V gene's germline CDR1 is SGHAT and CDR2 FQNNGV. The CDR3 totals 15 residues. Germline trimming cut 5 bases from V and 3 bases from J; bases unmatched to any gene: 10. The CDR3 loop is CASSPGRDRSYEQYF. The DNA of the CDR3 is TGTGCCAGCAGCCCGGGAAGGGACAGAAGCTACGAGCAGTACTTC.

The chain is built from TRBV18 and TRBJ2-5; weak D call: TRBD1 (5 bases). V lost 4 bases to trimming and J lost 4 bases, with 10 bases between them. There are 13 residues in the CDR3. Germline assignment: CDR1 KGHSH and CDR2 LQKENI. The CDR3 protein is CASSLGHRETQYF. The CDR3 nucleotides read TGTGCCAGCTCACTCGGACACCGAGAGACCCAGTACTTC.

The chain couples TRBV5-4 to TRBJ2-5; 11 positions agree with TRBD2. CDR3 length: 18 amino acids. The germline V gene has CDR1 SGHNT and CDR2 YYREEE (reference sequence). J lost 3 bases, V lost 0 bases, and 10 bases had no gene match. CDR3 amino acids: CASSLVFQLAGGKETQYF. The DNA for the CDR3 is TGTGCCAGCAGCTTGGTATTCCAGCTAGCGGGGGGTAAAGAGACCCAGTACTTC.

This chain joins TRBV15 and TRBJ1-6; D uncertain. This CDR3 comprises 16 residues. The V gene lost 0 bases and the J gene lost 6 bases, with 12 bases spanning the gap. Germline CDR1 is LNHNV and CDR2 is YYDKDF (reference sequence). CDR3: CATSRDLAKSNSPLHF. The CDR3 nucleotides are TGTGCCACCAGCAGAGATCTTGCGAAGAGTAATTCACCCCTCCACTTT.

V gene TRBV9 combines with J gene TRBJ2-7; 11 bases match TRBD1. With 0 bases clipped from V and 1 base from J, the junction kept 6 bases outside the gene matches. Germline V gene data show CDR1 as SGDLS and CDR2 as YYNGEE. The CDR3 totals 17 residues. The CDR3 DNA sequence: TGTGCCAGCAGCGTAGCTTCGGGACAGGGGGGTTCCTACGAGCAGTACTTC. Translating it yields CASSVASGQGGSYEQYF.

The genes are TRBV27 and TRBJ1-2; weak D call: TRBD1 (5 bases). Trimming removed 2 bases at V and 8 bases at J, with 21 bases between. This CDR3 comprises 16 residues. The germline gives CDR1 MNHEY, CDR2 SMNVEV (reference sequence). CDR3 amino acids: CASSLALGGGASGYTF. DNA for the CDR3: TGTGCCAGCAGTTTAGCCCTGGGGGGAGGGGCATCCGGCTACACCTTC.

V is TRBV3-1 (or the pseudogene TRBV3-2) and J is TRBJ2-5; D is perhaps TRBD1 (6 bases). Germline CDR1 reads LGHDT; CDR2 reads YNNKEL (reference sequence). CDR3 length equals 14 residues. Trimming removed 1 base at V and 4 bases at J, with 10 bases between. As DNA, the CDR3 is TGTGCCAGCAGCCAAGGAATGGGGGCAGAGACCCAGTACTTC. This codes for CASSQGMGAETQYF.

The J gene is TRBJ1-2, the V gene TRBV6-6, with D tentatively TRBD1 (6 bases). V dropped 11 bases and J dropped 9 bases, with 19 bases sitting between them. The CDR3 consists of 12 residues. Germline CDR1 is MNHNY and CDR2 is SVGAGI (reference sequence). CDR3: CAGGATELSYTF. For the CDR3, the DNA is TGTGCCGGGGGGGCCACCGAATTAAGCTACACCTTC.

CDR3 sequence reads: CAWSPVGGNTDTQYF. CDR3 nucleotides: TGTGCCTGGAGCCCCGTGGGAGGGAACACAGATACGCAGTATTTT. The rearrangement joins TRBV30 to TRBJ2-3; TRBD2 agrees at 7 bases. Losses at the gene ends were 3 bases for V and 2 bases for J; bases not matched to a gene: 8. CDR1 GTSNPN and CDR2 SVGIG come from the germline V gene (reference sequence). The CDR3 has 15 amino acids.

This clone was observed a single time. This sequence joins TRBV7-7 and TRBJ2-3; 7 bases line up with TRBD1. V was pared by 1 base and J by 5 bases, with 9 bases of the junction left unmatched. This CDR3 has 16 amino acids. CDR1 and CDR2 (germline): SSHAT, FNYEAQ (reference sequence). CDR3 in amino acids: CASSLGVRGTQDTQYF. The DNA of the CDR3 is TGTGCCAGCAGCTTAGGGGTCAGGGGGACGCAAGATACGCAGTATTTT.

V and J are TRBV20-1 and TRBJ1-2, with no clear D. The V gene's germline CDR1 is DFQATT and CDR2 SNEGSKA (reference sequence). CDR3 length: 10 residues. V was clipped by 1 base and J by 8 bases, with 5 bases between them. CDR3 sequence reads: CSARGEGYTF. The CDR3 DNA reads TGCAGTGCTAGAGGGGAGGGCTACACCTTC.

V is TRBV6-5 and J is TRBJ1-5; D unresolved. In germline, CDR1 is MNHEY, CDR2 SVGAGI. V lost 6 bases to trimming and J lost 0 bases, with 6 bases between them. The CDR3 sequence is 13 residues long. Written as DNA, the CDR3 is TGTGCCAGCAGCTCCTATAGCAATCAGCCCCAGCATTTT. It encodes CASSSYSNQPQHF.

This chain uses TRBV7-2 with TRBJ2-2; the match to TRBD2 covers 15 bases. CDR1 is SGHTA and CDR2 is FQGNSA in the germline V gene. The CDR3 contains 17 residues. Trimming cost V 5 bases and J 13 bases; bases outside gene matches: 14. The CDR3 region is CASSLGTSGGSTSGLFF. CDR3 DNA sequence: TGTGCCAGCAGCCTCGGGACTAGCGGGGGGTCGACGTCAGGGCTGTTTTTT. The variable domain in full, with the rest retrieved from reference TRBV7-2 and TRBJ2-2, is GAGVSQSPSNKVTEKGKDVELRCDPISGHTALYWYRQSLGQGLEFLIYFQGNSAPDKSGLPSDRFSAERTGGSVSTLTIQRTQQEDSAVYLCASSLGTSGGSTSGLFFGEGSRLTVL.

The rearrangement uses TRBV24-1 and TRBJ2-1; D perhaps matches TRBD2 (6 bases). The CDR3 is 14 amino acids. The V and J ends lost 5 bases and 5 bases respectively, with 12 bases between them. Germline CDR1 KGHDR, CDR2 SFDVKD. The CDR3 sequence is CATSAAGGDNEQFF. Written as DNA, the CDR3 is TGTGCCACCAGTGCCGCCGGGGGTGACAATGAGCAGTTCTTC.

This chain connects TRBV10-3 to TRBJ1-1; 8 nucleotides align to TRBD1. V lost 5 bases, J lost 2 bases, and 4 bases stayed unmatched. Germline V CDR1 and CDR2: ENHRY, SYGVKD. The CDR3 length is 14 residues. CDR3 coding DNA: TGTGCCATCAGTAGAGGACAGGGAAACACTGAAGCTTTCTTT. Encoded protein: CAISRGQGNTEAFF.

This chain links TRBV6-2 or TRBV6-3 with TRBJ2-3; tentatively, D is TRBD1 (5 bases). Trimming took 6 bases from V and 2 from J, leaving 9 bases between them. The CDR3 loop spans 13 amino acids. CDR1 is MNHEY, CDR2 SVGEGT, per germline. The CDR3 sequence is CASSRQSTDTQYF. CDR3 nucleotides: TGTGCCAGCAGCAGACAGTCCACAGATACGCAGTATTTT.